This TCR beta chain was retrieved from a study of cytomegalovirus exposure and HLA in healthy donors (dated by TCRdb to 2017 to 2019). Study-wide context: An earlier analysis of roughly 570 of the donors reported 276 Gb of sequence data and 95 million to 140 million unique TCR beta sequences obtained from 180 million or so T cells. All discovery cohort repertoires had been generated on a single sequencing platform. Five DR-DQ haplotypes were handled as single units for association and clustering, since linkage in the cohort was strong. The study aimed to test whether cataloging public T cell receptors could reveal signatures of past pathogen exposure. Genome-wide SNP genotypes for about three fifths of the roughly 700 donors were used in a later genetic analysis, which treated that subset as a discovery cohort. Class I and class II HLA loci were covered by the typing at four-digit resolution. To study patterns of TCR occurrence, a later analysis re-analyzed previously published TCR beta repertoires from several hundred donors and added high-resolution HLA genotyping. Typing coverage varied by locus: about 620-640 donors for A, B, C, DRB1 and DQB1; approximately 500 for DQA1; approximately 610 for DPA1; roughly 470 for DPB1. A separate validation cohort of more than 100 different subjects was used in addition to the approximately 610-subject first cohort. The study combined high-throughput TCR immunosequencing, statistical association of individual TCRs with disease status, and machine learning to predict cytomegalovirus infection status. Among the roughly 400 genotyped donors, around 81% belonged to the genetic ancestry cluster associated with self-reported Caucasian donors. The later analysis used no new phenotypic data to find candidate immune exposures, relying instead on TCR beta sequences and their occurrence across donors. Among roughly 370 genotyped donors of the cohort, an average of 235,054 unique TCR beta nucleotide sequences were sequenced per donor, 15% to 20% of them non-productive. Donor age, sex, ethnicity and CMV serostatus were compiled alongside the repertoire data. In an earlier analysis of roughly 540 of the donors, high-throughput TCR beta sequencing was used to judge whether each TCR beta V gene segment behaved as functional or pseudogenic. Roughly 320 gigabases of sequencing data and 70 million to 100 million unique TCR sequences made up an early release that covered several hundred HLA-typed donors. The study used immunosequencing to profile the T cell repertoires of 600 to 850 subjects and linked those repertoires to cytomegalovirus serostatus. The paper's findings and limits, for the study overall: In an earlier analysis of some 540 of the donors, most TCR beta V segments appeared in productive rearrangements about 90% or about 30% of the time, broadly matching IMGT annotations. Correlated functional status among segregating V segments might reflect linkage disequilibrium, but an unknown experimental factor could not be ruled out. A cluster of highly shared sequence variants was judged likely to be a technical artifact of the sequencing pipeline. Sequencing depth was assumed to be roughly uniform across donors in the presence/absence analyses, though that assumption may not hold. Assigning TCR associations to individual alleles was difficult when HLA alleles, especially DR and DQ, strongly co-occurred. In the study, roughly 160 TCR beta chains were listed as associated with cytomegalovirus. The cohort was sequenced for TCR beta chains only, and without alpha or paired-chain data the features that could be detected were limited. Because HLA typing was unavailable for some donors at each locus, only the typed subset was used in association tests. In vitro tests confirmed that three of the cytomegalovirus-associated TCR beta chains recognize cytomegalovirus antigens. A later analysis found that HLA-associated TCR beta chains were more clonally expanded and had lower generation probabilities than equally common non-associated chains. Compared with the approximately 670-donor mean, donors in an Asian-associated ancestry cluster had fewer N-insertions in productive TCRs, according to a later genetic analysis. V-gene and J-gene trimming of TCR beta chains was associated with a missense DCLRE1C variant in a later genetic analysis, and the association was replicated in an independent cohort. Some IMGT-functional V segments, including TRBV6-2 and TRBV6-3, could not be told apart with the 87-base-pair reads, so those segments were excluded. Specific HLA alleles were associated with over 15,000 TCR beta sequences at a false discovery rate of 0.05 in a later analysis. According to a later analysis, most CMV-associated TCR beta chains appeared to be HLA-restricted, and the HLA associations seemed to be driven largely by CMV exposure. In a later analysis, several top co-occurrence clusters were reported to appear linked to parvovirus B19, influenza, CMV and Epstein-Barr virus. Because counts were too low, some 17 rarely observed V segments, including chromosome 9 orphons, were left out of the earlier analysis of 500 to 650 of the donors. Most TCR sequences were seen in very few donors, while some public TCRs were found in many individuals. In a later analysis, TCR association rates were found to vary across HLA loci, with the most associated TCRs seen for DRB1 alleles and the fewest for HLA-C alleles. CMV serostatus was the only immune exposure information available for the cohort. According to the authors, the approach could potentially be generalized to other disease states and immunological phenotypes. A further reported finding was that TCR beta sequences accurately predicted the HLA-A and HLA-B alleles for most subjects in the first cohort. The classifier was reported to diagnose cytomegalovirus status with high specificity and sensitivity in both the original and validation cohorts.

The library came from the immunoSEQ multiplex PCR assay. For the multiplex PCR, a mixture combining 60 forward primers for TCR Vbeta segments and 13 reverse primers for TCR Jbeta segments was used. The CDR3 region of rearranged TCR beta genes was amplified from genomic DNA by a multiplex PCR assay. The amplified TCR beta libraries were sequenced on the Illumina HiSeq System as 87-base-pair reads. The original pipeline was this. Across the 670 or so repertoires, a later analysis counted tens of millions of unique TCR beta chains, approximately 10 million of which were shared by at least two donors. Raw reads were error-corrected and collapsed into unique sequences by a nearest-neighbor algorithm in which closely related sequences were merged to remove PCR and sequencing errors. To assign V, D and J gene segments, CDR3 sequences were aligned to IMGT reference sequences. For a sequence to be retained, at least a six-nucleotide match to both a V gene segment and a J gene segment was required. Rearrangements were classified as productive when the CDR3 lacked stop codons and remained in frame with V and J, and all other rearrangements were classified as non-productive. Following IMGT convention, CDR3 was defined as the stretch from the second conserved V-encoded cysteine to the conserved J-encoded phenylalanine. The earlier analysis of about 640 of the donors excluded any sequence lacking an unambiguous match to a single V gene segment. In an earlier analysis of approximately 500 of the donors, a V segment was called functional when productive rearrangements were above 56.7%, and segregating when the standard deviation between donors exceeded 5%. A statistical classification framework was developed to diagnose cytomegalovirus status using the catalog of TCR beta chain sequences. In a later analysis, V and J genes were assigned by comparing TCR nucleotide sequences against IMGT/GENE-DB human TR gene sequences. In a later analysis, CDR3 sequences and most-parsimonious VDJ recombination scenarios were assigned using the TCRdist pipeline. In a later analysis, each TCR beta chain was defined by its CDR3 amino acid sequence together with its V-gene family, and reads without a unique V-gene family were excluded. In a later analysis, 450 to 600 highly shared, low-generation-probability nucleotide sequences were removed to address suspected cross-contamination and a sequencing artifact. In a later analysis, a clonal expansion index was calculated for each public chain from normalized within-repertoire ranks of inferred template counts. In a later analysis, generation probabilities were computed using a VDJ recombination model fitted to out-of-frame rearrangements, and the results were checked against IGoR. In a later analysis, hypergeometric tests were used to score TCR-TCR, TCR-HLA and TCR-CMV co-occurrence, with a repertoire-size bias correction applied to TCR pairs. False discovery rates were estimated in a later analysis by permuting HLA or CMV assignments 20 times. In a later analysis, co-occurring TCRs were grouped with DBSCAN, and TCRdist sequence similarity was added when clustering was performed within HLA-allele-positive subsets. Repertoires with fewer than 30,000 or more than 120,000 public chains, plus five repertoires with anomalous nucleotide sharing, were excluded from co-occurrence clustering. The immuneACCESS repertoire file appears here via TCRdb, limited to in-frame rearrangements. These files lack a portion of the clones; in checked studies, under half of the deficit traces to unresolved V genes, and the cause of the others is not known. Clone size and the V and J calls come from that table; the DNA yielded D and trimming. In this sample the table shows under 150,000 clones, 73% of which occur a single time. The ten largest make up around 1.4% of the sample.

In total, 500 to 700 healthy bone marrow donors made up the cohort. At the time of sampling, all cohort members were nominally healthy, though unrecorded immune exposures were likely present. The donor was CMV seronegative and belonged to the group of 350 to 400 seronegative cohort members. Each donor provided a peripheral blood sample, and peripheral blood mononuclear cells were used for TCR beta sequencing. Genomic DNA was extracted from the blood cell samples with the Qiagen DNeasy Blood Extraction Kit. About this clone: It has no known antigen specificity. Base-call qualities are not available, and no considerably larger clone is one nucleotide away.

The CDR3 numbers 18 residues from cysteine through phenylalanine. The entry retains the CDR3 DNA only, 54 bases that are in frame from base 1. V is pared back by 1 base and J by 1 base, with 18 bases lying between the germline termini. The sequence derives from a middle-aged woman in good health and CMV-seronegative. The V and J segments used are TRBV5-3 and TRBJ2-1; the D region possibly corresponds to TRBD2 (6 bases align). TRBV5-3 is known as an ORF, though its function is uncertain. The sample was PBMCs. The encoded CDR3 is CARSLSCTGTHSYNEQFF. The bases are TGTGCCAGAAGCTTGTCTTGCACCGGGACTCATTCCTACAATGAGCAGTTCTTC.